The clone carrying this T cell receptor (beta chain) occurred many times. The antigen remains undetermined. This CDR3 comprises 13 residues. V was cut by 4 bases and J by 3 bases, with 10 bases left in between. Germline CDR1 reads SGHNT; CDR2 reads YYREEE (reference sequence). These data belong to a study of T cells in Graves' hyperthyroidism and ophthalmopathy. Criteria for exclusion of patients were uncontrolled infection, other autoimmune disease, pregnancy or lactation. General study results and limits: The majority of expanded thyroid clonotypes above 0.001 also appeared in blood.

Template material for amplifying TCR beta CDR3 regions consisted of RNA transcripts. HTBI primers drove first-round RT-PCR of the TCR CDR3. TCRdb recomputed calls from the multiplex PCR reads with MiXCR, one row per CDR3 protein. The sample has hundreds of thousands of distinct CDR3 sequences, over 12% seen once. The receptor was derived from a man aged 18 to 30 with Graves' ophthalmopathy. Input material: blood. V gene TRBV5-4 combines with J gene TRBJ1-2; no reliable D call. The DNA of the CDR3 is TGTGCCAGCAGCGGGAGGGATGACTATGGCTACACCTTC. This sequence encodes CASSGRDDYGYTF.